The present TCR beta chain was sequenced within a study of T cell changes during pregnancy in multiple sclerosis. CDR3 length: 11 residues. Germline V gene lookup returns CDR1 MNHNS and CDR2 SASEGT. This clone was seen only a few times. One end of the junction fails to match germline, which may point to a read error. Generated by immunoSEQ multiplex PCR, the TCRdb table keeps only in-frame clones and is missing some. The sample shows about 100,000 clones, around nine tenths of them seen only once. This chain uses TRBV6-1 with TRBJ1-4, with 9 bases aligning to TRBD1. The receptor's source is a female donor in good health, enrolled as a control in a pregnancy study. This specimen consisted of peripheral blood, obtained in the second trimester of pregnancy. CDR3 protein: CASSRGGTGSF. The CDR3 nucleotides are TGTGCCAGCAGCCGGGGGGGGACAGGGTCTTTT.